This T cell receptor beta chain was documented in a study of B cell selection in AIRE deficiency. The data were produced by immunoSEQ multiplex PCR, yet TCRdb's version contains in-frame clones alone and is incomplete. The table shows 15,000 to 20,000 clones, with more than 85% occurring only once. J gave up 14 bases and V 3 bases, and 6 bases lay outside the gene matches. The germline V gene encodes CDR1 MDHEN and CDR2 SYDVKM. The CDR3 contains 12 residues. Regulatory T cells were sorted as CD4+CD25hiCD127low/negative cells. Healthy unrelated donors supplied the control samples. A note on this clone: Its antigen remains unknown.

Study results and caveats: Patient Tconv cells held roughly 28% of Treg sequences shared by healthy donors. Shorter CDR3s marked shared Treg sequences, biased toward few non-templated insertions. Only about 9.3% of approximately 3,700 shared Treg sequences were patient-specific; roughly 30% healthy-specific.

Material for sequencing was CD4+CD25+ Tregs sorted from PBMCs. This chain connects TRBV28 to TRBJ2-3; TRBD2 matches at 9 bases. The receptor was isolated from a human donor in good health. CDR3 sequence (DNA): TGTGCCAGCAGTTTCTCCGGGACTAGCACGTATTTT. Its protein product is CASSFSGTSTYF.